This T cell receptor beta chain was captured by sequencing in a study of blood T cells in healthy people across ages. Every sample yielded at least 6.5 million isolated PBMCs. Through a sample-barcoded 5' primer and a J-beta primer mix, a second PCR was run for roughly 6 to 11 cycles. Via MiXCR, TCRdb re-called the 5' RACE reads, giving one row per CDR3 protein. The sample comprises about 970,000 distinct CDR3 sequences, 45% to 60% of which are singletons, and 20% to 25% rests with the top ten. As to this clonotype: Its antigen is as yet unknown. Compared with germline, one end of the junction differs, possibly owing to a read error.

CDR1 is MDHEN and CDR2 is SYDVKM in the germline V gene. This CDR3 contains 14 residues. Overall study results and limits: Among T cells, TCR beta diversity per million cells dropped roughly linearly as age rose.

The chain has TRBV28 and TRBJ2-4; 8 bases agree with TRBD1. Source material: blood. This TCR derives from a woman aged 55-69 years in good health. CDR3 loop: CTSRTDRVRNIQYF. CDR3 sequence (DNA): TGTACCAGCAGAACGGACAGGGTGCGAAACATTCAGTACTTC. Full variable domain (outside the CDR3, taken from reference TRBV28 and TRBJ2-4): DVKVTQSSRYLVKRTGEKVFLECVQDMDHENMFWYRQDPGLGLRLIYFSYDVKMKEKGDIPEGYSVSREKKERFSLILESASTNQTSMYLCTSRTDRVRNIQYFGAGTRLSVL.